This TCR beta chain was sequenced for a study of blood T cells in healthy people across ages. The V gene's germline CDR1 is MNHEY and CDR2 SVGEGT. The CDR3 has 17 residues. V dropped 6 bases and J dropped 3; count of bases not matched to a gene: 11. The study isolated at least 6.5 million PBMCs from each sample. Extraction yielded at least 5.5 micrograms of total RNA per sample. Combining a sample-barcoded 5' primer with a J-beta primer mix, a second PCR ran for 7 to 11 cycles. Each cDNA molecule was tagged by a template-switch adaptor that had 12 random nucleotides. Sequencing yielded, for each sample, at least 3 million paired-end reads carrying CDR3. MiXCR, applied by TCRdb to the 5' RACE reads, yields one record per CDR3 protein. This table holds 1,800,000 or so distinct CDR3 sequences, roughly 43% found once.

The TCR comes from a human donor in good health. The sample was blood. The chain carries TRBV6-2 or TRBV6-3 and TRBJ2-1; 10 nucleotides match TRBD2. As DNA, the CDR3 is TGTGCCAGCAGCGAGGGTTTTAGCGGGGGGATCTACAATGAGCAGTTCTTC. Translation gives CASSEGFSGGIYNEQFF.